A selection of T cell receptor beta chains follows, all from one sample in a study of OX40 agonist ivuxolimab in advanced cancers. TCRdb's table, derived via immunoSEQ multiplex PCR, lists solely in-frame clones and lacks some. The repertoire includes 55,000 to 70,000 clones, 86% of them detected once, and approximately 0.55% sits in the top ten. The material sequenced was CD4+ or CD8+ T cells sorted from blood, taken in a trial of the OX40 agonist ivuxolimab. Receptors were obtained from an adult with an advanced solid tumor such as melanoma, head and neck, liver or kidney cancer. Each CDR3 is given with its conserved first and last residue. The D gene is left open where the match is weak. Size is omitted from some rows. Given values are once, few, many or a class for expanded clones.

v_gene,d_gene,j_gene,len,abundance,CDR3nt,CDR3aa
TRBV19,TRBD1,TRBJ2-4,14,.,TGTGCCACCCGGGACAGCCTAGCCAAAAACATTCAGTACTTC,CATRDSLAKNIQYF
TRBV5-1,.,TRBJ2-2,15,.,TGCGCCAGCAGCCTCGGGACGGCGAACACCGGGGAGCTGTTTTTT,CASSLGTANTGELFF
TRBV5-8,TRBD2,TRBJ2-7,14,.,TGTGCCAGCAGCTTCGGACTAGGCGCTTCGGAGCAGTACTTC,CASSFGLGASEQYF
TRBV6-5,TRBD2,TRBJ2-3,16,few,TGTGCCAGCAGTTACGACGGCGGGGGGGCCCCAGATACGCAGTATTTT,CASSYDGGGAPDTQYF
TRBV5-4,TRBD2,TRBJ2-1,16,.,TGTGCCAGCAGCTGGGCTAGCGGGAGGGCCAGGAATGAGCAGTTCTTC,CASSWASGRARNEQFF
TRBV11-2,.,TRBJ1-5,12,.,TGTGCCAGCAGTAGGGGGAGTCAGCCCCAGCATTTT,CASSRGSQPQHF
TRBV6-6,.,TRBJ1-2,12,medium-sized,TGTGCCAGCAGTTATTCCGGGGGCGGCTACACCTTC,CASSYSGGGYTF
TRBV28,TRBD1,TRBJ1-4,15,few,TGTGCCAGCAGTCCAGGGGGGGGCCGGGGCGAAAAACTGTTTTTT,CASSPGGGRGEKLFF
TRBV5-4,TRBD2,TRBJ2-1,16,few,TGTGCCAGCAGCTTCGGGGCGGGGGGGAGTTACAATGAGCAGTTCTTC,CASSFGAGGSYNEQFF
TRBV30,.,TRBJ2-7,12,few,TGTGCCTGGAACGGGCCCTCCTACGAGCAGTACTTC,CAWNGPSYEQYF
TRBV5-1,TRBD1,TRBJ1-6,17,.,TGCGCCAGCAGCCCCGTCCAGGGGGCCCCTTATAATTCACCCCTCCACTTT,CASSPVQGAPYNSPLHF
TRBV19,TRBD2,TRBJ2-3,15,.,TGTGCCAGTAGTACCCTAGCGGGAGTGGCAGATACGCAGTATTTT,CASSTLAGVADTQYF
TRBV30,TRBD1,TRBJ1-4,13,.,TGTGCCTGGACAGGGGGACGGGGCGAAAAACTGTTTTTT,CAWTGGRGEKLFF
TRBV27,.,TRBJ2-6,15,.,TGTGCCAGCAAGACAGCGTTCTCTGGGGCCAACGTCCTGACTTTC,CASKTAFSGANVLTF
TRBV2,.,TRBJ2-6,15,.,TGTGCCAGCAGTGCGGGTTTCTCTGGGGCCAACGTCCTGACTTTC,CASSAGFSGANVLTF
TRBV28,.,TRBJ2-1,13,.,TGTGCCAGCAACAGGGTTGGCCGCGATGAGCAGTTCTTC,CASNRVGRDEQFF
TRBV18,TRBD2,TRBJ2-3,17,.,TGTGCCAGCTCACCACGAGTTACTAGCGGGGCCACAGATACGCAGTATTTT,CASSPRVTSGATDTQYF
TRBV5-4,.,TRBJ1-1,13,.,TGTGCCAGCAGCTTTGCAGGGAGGACTGAAGCTTTCTTT,CASSFAGRTEAFF
TRBV21-1,.,TRBJ1-4,16,.,TGTGCCAGCAGCAAACCCCAGACAGGTAATTATGAAAAACTGTTTTTT,CASSKPQTGNYEKLFF
TRBV14,TRBD1,TRBJ2-1,18,.,TGTGCCAGCAGCCAAAGAGGACGAGTGAGACCGACAGGGAATGAGCAGTTCTTC,CASSQRGRVRPTGNEQFF